The 29 T cell receptor beta chains reported below all come from one sample, sequenced in a study of preoperative IRX-2 immunotherapy in early breast cancer. Treatment reported: preoperative locoregional IRX-2 cytokine immunotherapy. TCRdb's copy holds only in-frame clones and misses some; the assay was immunoSEQ multiplex PCR. The repertoire holds about 3,400 clones, with roughly 78% as singletons. The starting material was tumor tissue, obtained after IRX-2 immunotherapy. The origin of the receptors is a human donor with breast cancer.

The V and J genes are TRBV28 and TRBJ2-2; TRBD2 is a possible D gene (6 bases). Trimming stripped 2 bases from V and 3 bases from J, with 10 bases between. CDR1 is MDHEN and CDR2 is SYDVKM in the germline V gene. CDR3 length: 15 amino acids. Written as DNA, the CDR3 is TGTGCCAGCAGTTTAGGAGGGTTTCACACCGGGGAGCTGTTTTTT. This encodes CASSLGGFHTGELFF.

The chain employs TRBV10-3 and TRBJ2-1; 10 bases fit TRBD2. Trimming took 0 bases from V and 8 from J; bases not matched to a gene: 7. The CDR3 is made up of 16 amino acids. CDR1 is ENHRY and CDR2 is SYGVKD in the germline V gene. The CDR3 is CAISESKRGGLDEQFF. DNA of the CDR3: TGTGCCATCAGTGAGTCGAAGCGGGGGGGCCTGGATGAGCAGTTCTTC.

The chain carries TRBV15 and TRBJ1-2, with unresolved D. The CDR3 has 14 residues. V was shortened by 0 bases and J by 8 bases, with 13 bases between the two germline ends. Germline CDR1 and CDR2: LNHNV and YYDKDF (reference sequence). The CDR3 DNA is TGTGCCACCAGCAGAGATCGGAAGGCACCCGGCTACACCTTC. Translating gives CATSRDRKAPGYTF.

The chain couples TRBV5-1 to TRBJ1-6, with 7 bases aligning to TRBD1. Unmatched junction bases numbered 3, after V lost 2 bases and J lost 7 bases. CDR3 length: 14 residues. From germline, CDR1 is SGHRS and CDR2 YFSETQ. The CDR3 region has the DNA TGCGCCAGCAGCTTAGGGACAGTAAATTCACCCCTCCACTTT. This codes for CASSLGTVNSPLHF. Full variable domain (missing parts from reference TRBV5-1 and TRBJ1-6): KAGVTQTPRYLIKTRGQQVTLSCSPISGHRSVSWYQQTPGQGLQFLFEYFSETQRNKGNFPGRFSGRQFSNSRSEMNVSTLELGDSALYLCASSLGTVNSPLHFGNGTRLTVT.

The chain is built from TRBV10-3 and TRBJ2-2, with D perhaps assigned TRBD1 or TRBD2 (5 bases each). The CDR3 loop spans 14 amino acids. Between the trimmed V and J ends, which lost 2 bases and 9 bases, there was a span of 13 bases. From germline, CDR1 is ENHRY and CDR2 SYGVKD. CDR3 sequence: CAISEALGARELFF. CDR3 coding DNA: TGTGCCATCAGTGAGGCACTAGGGGCCCGGGAGCTGTTTTTT.

The J gene is TRBJ1-4, the V gene TRBV11-3; no definite D call. This CDR3 is built from 14 residues. Germline V gene sequence: CDR1 SGHNT, CDR2 YENEEA. V lost 2 bases and J lost 6, with 10 bases in between. CDR3 in amino acids: CASSLSNRDEKLFF. The CDR3 DNA sequence: TGTGCCAGCAGCTTAAGCAATCGTGATGAAAAACTGTTTTTT.

The chain carries TRBV19 and TRBJ1-4; a possible D gene is TRBD1 (6 bases). Trimming cost V 7 bases and J 8 bases, with 11 bases left between them. Germline lookup yields CDR1 LNHDA and CDR2 SQIVND (reference sequence). The CDR3 sequence is 12 residues long. The CDR3 spells CASTGEREKLFF. The CDR3 nucleotides read TGTGCCAGTACAGGGGAAAGAGAAAAACTGTTTTTT.

This clone was seen just once. V is TRBV19 and J is TRBJ2-1; 9 bases are shared with TRBD1. The CDR3 is 12 amino acids. Germline V gene sequence: CDR1 LNHDA, CDR2 SQIVND (reference sequence). V was pared by 11 bases and J by 7 bases, with 6 bases of the junction left unmatched. CDR3 in amino acids: CAVDRGGNEQFF. In DNA form, the CDR3 reads TGTGCCGTGGACAGGGGAGGAAATGAGCAGTTCTTC.

The chain is built from TRBV28 and TRBJ1-5, with 7 bases that match TRBD1. V lost 6 bases and J lost 0; bases outside the gene matches: 5. This CDR3 spans 15 amino acids. The germline V gene has CDR1 MDHEN and CDR2 SYDVKM. The CDR3 reads CASRGTVYSNQPQHF. CDR3 DNA: TGTGCCAGCAGGGGGACAGTTTATAGCAATCAGCCCCAGCATTTT.

The DNA for the CDR3 is TGCAGCGTTGGGGCAGGGAGCAATCAGCCCCAGCATTTT. It specifies CSVGAGSNQPQHF. The J gene is TRBJ1-5, the V gene TRBV29-1; D is possibly TRBD1 (5 bases). The length of the CDR3 is 13 residues. V was cut by 4 bases and J by 1 base, with 8 bases left in between. The germline CDR1 and CDR2 sequences are SQVTM and ANQGSEA.

The CDR3 nucleotides read TGTGCCAGCAGTTATATCCGGAACACTGAAGCTTTCTTT. Translated, it gives CASSYIRNTEAFF. The J gene is TRBJ1-1, the V gene TRBV6-8, with D unclear. Trimming took off 3 bases at V and 1 base at J, with 6 bases between the two ends. CDR3 length equals 13 residues. The germline V gene has CDR1 MNHGY and CDR2 SAAAGT.

This sequence joins TRBV18 and TRBJ2-3, with D tentatively TRBD1 (5 bases). Trimming cost V 3 bases and J 3 bases, with 10 bases left between them. Germline V gene sequence: CDR1 KGHSH, CDR2 LQKENI. The CDR3 sequence is 14 residues long. The CDR3 region has the DNA TGTGCCAGCTCACCCCAGGGTGGAACAGATACGCAGTATTTT. This translates into CASSPQGGTDTQYF. Full variable domain (missing parts from reference TRBV18 and TRBJ2-3): NAGVMQNPRHLVRRRGQEARLRCSPMKGHSHVYWYRQLPEEGLKFMVYLQKENIIDESGMPKERFSAEFPKEGPSILRIQQVVRGDSAAYFCASSPQGGTDTQYFGPGTRLTVL.

The gene calls are TRBV7-1 and TRBJ2-5; TRBD1 matches 9 bases. TRBV7-1 falls under the ORF class, with uncertain function. The trim removed 4 bases at V and 0 bases at J, leaving 6 bases unmatched. The CDR3 is 16 residues long. DNA of the CDR3: TGTGCCAGCAGCTTACAGGGGGCCAGTTACCAAGAGACCCAGTACTTC. Its translation: CASSLQGASYQETQYF.

A few counts support this clone. V gene TRBV6-8 combines with J gene TRBJ1-3; a possible D gene is TRBD1 (6 bases). The V end lost 9 bases, the J end lost 2 bases, and 14 bases lay between the germline ends. The germline gives CDR1 MNHGY, CDR2 SAAAGT. CDR3 length: 14 amino acids. CDR3 DNA sequence: TGTGCCAGAGGGGGAGGGGGGACTGGAAACACCATATATTTT. It translates to CARGGGGTGNTIYF.

The J gene is TRBJ2-2, the V gene TRBV1; the table's D gene call, TRBD1, was not cross checked with the DNA. TRBV1 is annotated as a pseudogene. This CDR3 contains 18 residues. The DNA of the CDR3 is TGCGCCAGCAGCCCACACTTTCGACAGGGTAAAAGGACCGGGGAGCTGTTTTTT. Its translation is CASSPHFRQGKRTGELFF.

This clone occurred a few times. The genes are TRBV12-2 and TRBJ1-1. TRBV12-2 is termed a pseudogene. This CDR3 comprises 14 residues. The CDR3 nucleotides are TGTGCAAGTCGTCGCCGGGAGATGAACACTGAAGCTTTCTTT. Encoded protein: CASRRREMNTEAFF.

The rearrangement joins TRBV19 to TRBJ2-7; 10 positions agree with TRBD1. The junction had 5 bases not matched to a gene; V was cut back by 3 bases and J by 6 bases. The CDR3 extends over 14 amino acids. Per germline, CDR1 LNHDA and CDR2 SQIVND (reference sequence). The CDR3 sequence: CASSIDRGPGEQYF. The CDR3, as DNA: TGTGCCAGTAGTATCGACAGGGGGCCTGGCGAGCAGTACTTC.

J is TRBJ1-5 and V is TRBV7-1; no definite D call. TRBV7-1 is given ORF status, its function remaining uncertain. The CDR3 runs 15 residues. Trimming left V 4 bases short and J 4 bases short, with 14 bases between. The CDR3 DNA reads as TGTGCCAGCAGCTTAGGTATACAGCCTAATCAGCCCCAGCATTTT. Its translation is CASSLGIQPNQPQHF.

This CDR3 reads CASRDTPLFSSTNEKLFF. DNA for the CDR3: TGTGCCAGCCGAGACACGCCATTATTTAGTTCAACTAATGAAAAACTGTTTTTT. The chain carries TRBV28 and TRBJ1-4; D ambiguous. The CDR3 totals 18 residues. V dropped 8 bases and J dropped 0 bases, with 22 bases sitting between them. Per the germline V gene, CDR1 is MDHEN and CDR2 is SYDVKM.

The genes are TRBV22-1 and TRBJ1-2; no DNA check was done on the table's D call, TRBD1. TRBV22-1 is recorded as a pseudogene. The CDR3 spans 13 residues. CDR3 protein: CASSSGGLWGYTF. In DNA form, the CDR3 reads TGTGCCAGCAGTTCAGGGGGTCTTTGGGGCTACACCTTC.

The chain has TRBV5-1 and TRBJ1-2; D might be TRBD1 (6 bases). Germline CDR1 SGHRS, CDR2 YFSETQ. With 4 bases removed from V and 3 bases from J, the gap between germline ends came to 13 bases. The CDR3 runs to 14 residues. CDR3: CASSLDRPDYGYTF. The DNA for the CDR3 is TGCGCCAGCAGCCTCGACAGGCCCGACTATGGCTACACCTTC.

The V and J genes are TRBV7-2 and TRBJ2-3; the D gene is possibly TRBD2 (7 bases). The CDR3 covers 16 residues. Trimming shortened V by 4 bases and J by 3 bases, and 17 bases separated the two germline ends. The V gene's germline CDR1 is SGHTA and CDR2 FQGNSA. The CDR3 loop reads CASSSPHGGRTDTQYF. The CDR3 DNA is TGTGCCAGCAGCTCCCCCCACGGGGGGCGTACAGATACGCAGTATTTT.

V and J are TRBV5-1 and TRBJ2-3; perhaps TRBD1 as D (6 bases). Germline CDR1 SGHRS, CDR2 YFSETQ. Trimming removed 1 base from V and 4 bases from J, with 10 bases in between. CDR3 length: 14 amino acids. CDR3 bases: TGCGCCAGCAGCTTGATCAGGGGTGCAGATACGCAGTATTTT. This translates into CASSLIRGADTQYF.

The rearrangement joins TRBV11-3 to TRBJ2-3, with 9 nucleotides matching TRBD2. The CDR3 is 16 amino acids. The trim removed 5 bases at V and 6 bases at J, leaving 12 bases unmatched. The germline CDR1 and CDR2 sequences are SGHNT and YENEEA. This chain's CDR3 is CASSVNAGGLVDTQYF. CDR3 DNA: TGTGCCAGCAGCGTCAATGCGGGGGGGCTAGTCGATACGCAGTATTTT.

The table lists this clone with a few counts. The rearrangement uses TRBV19 and TRBJ2-1, with a tentative D call TRBD1 (5 bases). Trimming took off 1 base at V and 0 bases at J, with 10 bases between the two ends. The CDR3 has 16 amino acids. CDR1 and CDR2 from the germline V gene are LNHDA and SQIVND (reference sequence). The CDR3 spells CASSIGLRASYNEQFF. As DNA, the CDR3 is TGTGCCAGTAGTATAGGTCTCAGGGCCTCCTACAATGAGCAGTTCTTC.

This clone was seen only a few times. J is TRBJ1-2 and V is TRBV10-2, with D maybe TRBD1 (5 bases). The germline gives CDR1 WSHSY, CDR2 SAAADI. The CDR3 is 15 amino acids. Trimming left V 5 bases short and J 0 bases short, with 13 bases between. The CDR3 loop reads CASSSGRGPNYGYTF. The CDR3 coding sequence is TGCGCCAGCAGTTCCGGGAGGGGTCCTAACTATGGCTACACCTTC.

The chain employs TRBV28 and TRBJ2-3; TRBD2 might be the D (6 bases). CDR1 and CDR2 (germline): MDHEN, SYDVKM. Trimming pared 3 bases from V and 2 bases from J, leaving 15 bases between. CDR3 length equals 16 residues. The CDR3 reads CASSFIGTHYTDTQYF. The CDR3 nucleotides read TGTGCCAGCAGTTTTATCGGGACTCATTACACAGATACGCAGTATTTT.

The chain uses TRBV29-1 and TRBJ2-2; 12 nucleotides match TRBD2. This CDR3 is built from 12 residues. CDR1 SQVTM and CDR2 ANQGSEA come from the germline V gene. With V trimmed by 6 bases and J by 9 bases, 2 bases remained unmatched. The DNA for the CDR3 is TGCAGCGTGACTAGCGGGAGCCGGGAGCTGTTTTTT. It is translated as CSVTSGSRELFF.

This chain links TRBV6-8 with TRBJ2-1; tentative D call: TRBD1 (6 bases). V was trimmed by 5 bases and J by 0 bases, leaving 14 bases between them. The CDR3 extends over 16 amino acids. The germline gives CDR1 MNHGY, CDR2 SAAAGT. DNA for the CDR3: TGTGCCAGCAGTGACAGGCCAGTTAGCTCCTACAATGAGCAGTTCTTC. Translated: CASSDRPVSSYNEQFF.